The text below deals with one T cell receptor (beta chain). Its matching antigen is unknown. The data originate from a study of OX40 agonist ivuxolimab in advanced cancers. Study-level background: Aged 23 to 79 with a mean of approximately 57 years, they were around 85% male. Previous treatment with anti-PD-1, anti-PD-L1 or anti-CTLA-4 therapy was allowed; 40% had received some. The study reported partial responses in three patients: one hepatocellular carcinoma, two cutaneous melanoma. Study-level points and caveats: It was also the case that some nonresponders had low normalized T-cell clonal expansion.

Produced via immunoSEQ multiplex PCR; TCRdb's table is partial and in-frame only. This table has around 97,000 clones, roughly 90% appearing once. The V and J ends lost 3 bases and 6 bases respectively, with 17 bases between them. The CDR3 has 16 residues. Germline V CDR1 and CDR2: SGHNT, YENEEA. This receptor was obtained from an adult with an advanced solid tumor such as melanoma, head and neck, liver or kidney cancer. The chain uses TRBV11-3 and TRBJ2-2; possibly TRBD1 for D (7 bases). The specimen comprised CD4+ or CD8+ T cells sorted from blood, sampled in a trial of the OX40 agonist ivuxolimab. Written as DNA, the CDR3 is TGTGCCAGCAGCTTTTCCGGAGGCAGGGGGGCCGGGGAGCTGTTTTTT. Translating it yields CASSFSGGRGAGELFF.